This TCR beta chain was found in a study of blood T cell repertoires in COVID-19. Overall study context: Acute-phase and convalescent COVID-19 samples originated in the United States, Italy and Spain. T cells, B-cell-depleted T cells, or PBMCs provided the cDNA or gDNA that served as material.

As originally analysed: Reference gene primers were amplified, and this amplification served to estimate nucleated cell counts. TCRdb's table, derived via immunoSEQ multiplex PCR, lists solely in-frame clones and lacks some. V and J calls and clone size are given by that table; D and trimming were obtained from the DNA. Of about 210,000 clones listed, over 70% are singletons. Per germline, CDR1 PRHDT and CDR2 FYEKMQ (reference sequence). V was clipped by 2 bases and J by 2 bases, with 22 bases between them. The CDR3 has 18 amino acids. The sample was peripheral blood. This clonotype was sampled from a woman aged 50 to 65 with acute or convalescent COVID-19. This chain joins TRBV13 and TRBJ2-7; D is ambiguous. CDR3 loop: CASSLKPPNSPRPYEQYF. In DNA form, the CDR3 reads TGTGCCAGCAGCTTAAAACCACCCAACTCCCCCCGCCCCTACGAGCAGTACTTC.